A selection of T cell receptor beta chains follows, all from one sample in a study of Tregs in tolerant kidney transplant recipients. The method was immunoSEQ multiplex PCR; TCRdb's version includes in-frame clones alone and lacks a portion of them. The sample has some 66,000 clones; roughly 92% are singletons. The material sequenced was CD8+ T cells from blood, taken before the transplant. Source of these receptors: a human donor who received a combined kidney and bone marrow transplant. Both conserved end residues are part of each CDR3. The order of the fields is V gene, clone size, J gene, D gene, CDR3 protein, CDR3 DNA. A D gene is named only where the DNA matches it firmly. The size field is filled for only some rows; it gives once, few, many or a size class.

>TRBV29-1|NA|TRBJ1-2|NA
CSATLGRSYGYTF
TGCAGCGCTACACTAGGACGGAGCTATGGCTACACCTTC
>TRBV6-5|once|TRBJ2-1|NA
CASRSRDSWNEQFF
TGTGCCAGCAGATCCCGGGACTCATGGAATGAGCAGTTCTTC
>TRBV4-3|NA|TRBJ2-7|NA
CASSQDRHRSYEQYF
TGCGCCAGCAGCCAAGATCGACACCGGTCGTACGAGCAGTACTTC
>TRBV6-6|NA|TRBJ2-3|NA
CASTTGDTQYF
TGTGCCAGCACCACGGGAGATACGCAGTATTTT
>TRBV27|once|TRBJ1-2|NA
CASSLSAFANYDYTF
TGTGCCAGCAGTTTATCTGCTTTCGCTAACTATGACTACACCTTC
>TRBV19|NA|TRBJ1-2|TRBD1
CASSIWDRDGGYTF
TGTGCCAGTAGTATTTGGGACAGGGATGGTGGCTACACCTTC
>TRBV6-4|NA|TRBJ1-1|NA
CASSDPAGEAFF
TGTGCCAGCAGTGACCCGGCGGGTGAAGCTTTCTTT
>TRBV7-2|NA|TRBJ2-3|NA
CASSLVESPSDTQYF
TGTGCCAGCAGCTTAGTGGAGAGTCCCTCAGATACGCAGTATTTT
>TRBV15|NA|TRBJ2-7|TRBD1
CATSNLDRDSYEQYF
TGTGCCACCAGCAATTTGGACAGGGACAGTTACGAGCAGTACTTC
>TRBV7-6|NA|TRBJ1-6|NA
CASSLDSHNSPLHF
TGTGCCAGCAGCTTGGACTCCCATAATTCCCCCCTCCACTTT
>TRBV30|NA|TRBJ1-6|NA
CACPRTDGNSPLHF
TGTGCCTGCCCTCGGACAGACGGAAATTCCCCCCTCCACTTT
>TRBV4-1|NA|TRBJ1-3|NA
CASSQVQGPHSGNTIYF
TGCGCCAGCAGCCAAGTTCAGGGGCCGCACTCTGGAAACACCATATATTTT
>TRBV5-1|NA|TRBJ2-1|NA
CASSFSNEQFF
TGCGCCAGCAGCTTCAGCAATGAGCAGTTCTTC
>TRBV5-4|NA|TRBJ2-1|TRBD2
CASSLQDIGLAGYNEQFF
TGTGCCAGCAGCTTGCAGGATATAGGACTAGCGGGTTACAATGAGCAGTTCTTC
>TRBV13|NA|TRBJ1-1|NA
CASSFGGTEAFF
TGTGCCAGCAGCTTCGGGGGCACTGAAGCTTTCTTT
>TRBV7-3|NA|TRBJ2-1|TRBD2
CASSFLVGSGNNEQFF
TGTGCCAGCAGCTTCCTCGTTGGTAGCGGGAACAATGAGCAGTTCTTC
>TRBV19|NA|TRBJ2-2|NA
CASSIEGGITGELFF
TGTGCCAGTAGTATAGAAGGAGGTATTACCGGGGAGCTGTTTTTT
>TRBV28|NA|TRBJ1-5|TRBD1
CASSGQGIPFSNQPQHF
TGTGCCAGTTCGGGACAGGGAATACCCTTTAGCAATCAGCCCCAGCATTTT
>TRBV7-8|once|TRBJ2-5|TRBD2
CASSLVSREQETQYF
TGTGCCAGCAGCTTAGTTTCGCGGGAGCAAGAGACCCAGTACTTC
>TRBV5-4|NA|TRBJ2-1|TRBD2
CASSLSLAEYNEQFF
TGTGCCAGCAGCTTGAGTCTAGCGGAATACAATGAGCAGTTCTTC
>TRBV19|NA|TRBJ1-5|NA
CASSFAAEPNQPQHF
TGTGCCAGTAGCTTTGCGGCAGAACCAAATCAGCCCCAGCATTTT
>TRBV4-1|NA|TRBJ1-1|NA
CASSQDPGRIPNTEAFF
TGCGCCAGCAGCCAAGATCCAGGGCGGATTCCGAACACTGAAGCTTTCTTT
>TRBV7-9|NA|TRBJ1-1|NA
CASSPQTPKEAFF
TGTGCCAGCAGCCCTCAGACTCCGAAAGAAGCTTTCTTT
>TRBV7-6|NA|TRBJ1-4|TRBD1
CASSLRSGGVHEKLFF
TGTGCCAGCAGCCTCCGATCAGGGGGTGTGCATGAAAAACTGTTTTTT
>TRBV30|NA|TRBJ1-2|NA
CAWKNRGINGYTF
TGTGCCTGGAAGAATAGGGGGATAAATGGCTACACCTTC
>TRBV15|NA|TRBJ2-1|TRBD2
CATSRSGLAGDFEQFF
TGTGCCACCAGCAGATCGGGACTAGCGGGAGATTTTGAGCAGTTCTTC
>TRBV28|once|TRBJ1-6|NA
CASSLPTWGEYNSPLHF
TGTGCCAGCAGTTTACCTACATGGGGAGAATACAATTCACCCCTCCACTTT
>TRBV16|NA|TRBJ2-5|NA
CASSQFEDGQETQYF
TGTGCCAGCAGCCAGTTTGAAGACGGGCAAGAGACCCAGTACTTC
>TRBV7-6|NA|TRBJ2-7|NA
CASSFGGPIEQYF
TGTGCCAGCAGCTTTGGAGGGCCAATCGAGCAGTACTTC
>TRBV27|NA|TRBJ2-1|NA
CASSFRPGFTGKLNEQFF
TGTGCCAGCAGTTTTCGGCCTGGGTTCACAGGGAAACTTAATGAGCAGTTCTTC
>TRBV27|NA|TRBJ2-2|NA
CASSLSLSGELFF
TGTGCCAGCAGTTTATCCCTTTCCGGGGAGCTGTTTTTT
>TRBV6-1|NA|TRBJ2-7|TRBD2
CASKPGRDYEQYF
TGTGCCAGCAAACCCGGGAGGGATTACGAGCAGTACTTC
>TRBV7-9|NA|TRBJ2-7|TRBD1
CASSLPDRDRYEQYF
TGTGCCAGCAGCTTACCGGACAGGGATAGATACGAGCAGTACTTC
>TRBV7-9|NA|TRBJ2-7|NA
CASSFPGLDYEQYF
TGTGCCAGCAGCTTTCCGGGATTAGACTACGAGCAGTACTTC
>TRBV11-2|NA|TRBJ2-2|NA
CASSLLAYTGELFF
TGTGCCAGCAGCTTACTAGCGTACACCGGGGAGCTGTTTTTT
>TRBV7-9|once|TRBJ2-1|NA
CASSLLASDNEQFF
TGTGCCAGCAGCTTACTAGCGTCTGACAATGAGCAGTTCTTC
>TRBV30|once|TRBJ2-2|NA
CAFRGTAGELFF
TGTGCCTTTCGGGGGACGGCCGGGGAGCTGTTTTTT
>TRBV29-1|NA|TRBJ2-1|NA
CSVEVPLDSPYNEQFF
TGCAGCGTTGAAGTCCCCCTGGACAGCCCCTACAATGAGCAGTTCTTC
>TRBV12-5|NA|TRBJ2-5|NA
CASGLEEMEETQYF
TGTGCTAGTGGTTTAGAGGAAATGGAAGAGACCCAGTACTTC
>TRBV7-2|NA|TRBJ2-1|NA
CASSFELAVWNEQFF
TGTGCCAGCAGCTTCGAACTAGCTGTTTGGAATGAGCAGTTCTTC
>TRBV7-3|NA|TRBJ2-3|NA
CASSSISADTQYF
TGTGCCAGCAGCTCCATTAGTGCAGATACGCAGTATTTT
>TRBV5-1|NA|TRBJ1-2|TRBD1
CASSLGPGTVSNYGYTF
TGCGCCAGCAGCTTGGGACCTGGGACAGTGTCAAACTATGGCTACACCTTC
>TRBV5-4|NA|TRBJ2-2|TRBD2
CASSTSGRGTGELFF
TGTGCCAGCAGCACTAGCGGGAGGGGCACCGGGGAGCTGTTTTTT
>TRBV27|NA|TRBJ2-3|NA
CASSVLLASTDTQYF
TGTGCCAGCAGTGTCTTACTAGCCAGCACAGATACGCAGTATTTT
>TRBV11-3|NA|TRBJ2-7|TRBD2
CASSLHPGLAGVIPDYEQYF
TGTGCCAGCAGCTTACATCCGGGACTAGCGGGAGTTATTCCAGACTACGAGCAGTACTTC
>TRBV19|NA|TRBJ1-2|NA
CASSIPGEPNYGYTF
TGTGCCAGTAGTATTCCGGGGGAACCTAACTATGGCTACACCTTC
>TRBV7-9|NA|TRBJ1-1|NA
CASSLGRTEAFF
TGTGCCAGCAGCCTCGGGAGAACTGAAGCTTTCTTT
>TRBV2|NA|TRBJ1-1|NA
CASSDSMNTEAFF
TGTGCCAGCAGTGATAGCATGAACACTGAAGCTTTCTTT
>TRBV19|NA|TRBJ2-2|NA
CASSILGGNTGELFF
TGTGCCAGTAGTATTTTGGGGGGGAACACCGGGGAGCTGTTTTTT
>TRBV27|NA|TRBJ2-7|NA
CASSRLNSNTGINHEQYF
TGTGCCAGCAGTAGGCTGAATTCTAATACAGGGATTAACCACGAGCAGTACTTC
>TRBV19|NA|TRBJ2-7|TRBD1
CASSPGQGTYEQYF
TGTGCCAGTAGCCCGGGACAGGGTACCTACGAGCAGTACTTC
>TRBV27|once|TRBJ1-5|NA
CASSPLNDGDQPQHF
TGTGCCAGCAGCCCACTCAATGACGGGGATCAGCCCCAGCATTTT
>TRBV5-6|NA|TRBJ1-2|NA
CASSLIGGNYGYTF
TGTGCCAGCAGCTTGATTGGGGGGAACTATGGCTACACCTTC